This T cell receptor (beta chain) was recovered during a study of blood T cell repertoires in COVID-19. Study-level information: The United States, Italy and Spain were the sources of the acute and convalescent COVID-19 samples.

The data were produced by immunoSEQ multiplex PCR, yet TCRdb's version contains in-frame clones alone and is incomplete. This table holds 100,000 or so clones, 70% to 85% found once. Germline V gene sequence: CDR1 SGDLS, CDR2 YYNGEE. This CDR3 is built from 16 residues. V gave up 0 bases and J gave up 8 bases; unmatched junction bases: 5. The specimen was peripheral blood. The J gene is TRBJ2-3, the V gene TRBV9, with 14 bases identical to TRBD2. The source of this sequence is a woman aged 55-69 years with acute or convalescent COVID-19. Here the CDR3 reads CASSVGLAGGSSTQYF. The CDR3 DNA sequence: TGTGCCAGCAGCGTAGGACTAGCGGGGGGGAGTAGTACGCAGTATTTT.